This TCR beta chain was sequenced for a study of T cell responses to AZD1222 COVID-19 vaccine. Study summary: Samples with a second dose at about 4 or about 12 weeks were pooled together. General study findings and limits: White British donors predominated, females outnumbered males, and clonal diversity was possibly underestimated. Across spike, vaccine-associated CD4 TCRs were found, dominant at 160-218 and 743-854.

Clones were read by immunoSEQ multiplex PCR, and TCRdb kept only the in-frame ones, dropping some. The sample has approximately 92,000 clones, 86% seen once. Points on this clone: Its target is unknown.

This material consisted of peripheral blood, taken on day 0 of AZD1222 vaccination. The receptor's source is an adult in good health.

For the CDR3, the DNA is TGTGCCAGCAGTTTAACTCCGGGACAGGGGATTTACGAGCAGTACTTC. Translated: CASSLTPGQGIYEQYF. The rearrangement joins TRBV28 to TRBJ2-7; 10 nucleotides match TRBD1. The V gene end was trimmed by 2 bases and the J gene end by 4 bases; junction bases not matched to a gene: 8. Per germline, CDR1 MDHEN and CDR2 SYDVKM. This CDR3 has 16 residues.